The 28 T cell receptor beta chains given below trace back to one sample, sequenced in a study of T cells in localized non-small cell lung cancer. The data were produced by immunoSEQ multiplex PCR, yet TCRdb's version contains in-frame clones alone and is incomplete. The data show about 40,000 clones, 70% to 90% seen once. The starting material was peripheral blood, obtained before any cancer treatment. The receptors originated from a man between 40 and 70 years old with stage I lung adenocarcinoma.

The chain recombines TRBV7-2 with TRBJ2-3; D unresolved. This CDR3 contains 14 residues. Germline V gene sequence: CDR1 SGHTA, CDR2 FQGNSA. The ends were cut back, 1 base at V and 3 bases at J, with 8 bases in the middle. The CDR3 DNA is TGTGCCAGCAGCTTAGGGGTTGAAACAGATACGCAGTATTTT. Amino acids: CASSLGVETDTQYF.

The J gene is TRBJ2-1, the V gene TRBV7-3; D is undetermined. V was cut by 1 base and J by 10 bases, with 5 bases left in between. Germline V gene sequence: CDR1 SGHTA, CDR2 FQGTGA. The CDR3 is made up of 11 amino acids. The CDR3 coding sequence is TGTGCCAGCAGCTTAAGGAGAGAGCAGTTCTTC. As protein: CASSLRREQFF. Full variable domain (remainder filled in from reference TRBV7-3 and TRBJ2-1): GAGVSQTPSNKVTEKGKYVELRCDPISGHTALYWYRQSLGQGPEFLIYFQGTGAADDSGLPNDRFFAVRPEGSVSTLKIQRTERGDSAVYLCASSLRREQFFGPGTRLTVL.

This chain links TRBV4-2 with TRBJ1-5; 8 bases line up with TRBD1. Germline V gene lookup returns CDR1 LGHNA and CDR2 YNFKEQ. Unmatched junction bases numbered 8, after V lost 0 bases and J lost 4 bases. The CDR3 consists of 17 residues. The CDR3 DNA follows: TGTGCCAGCAGCCAAGAACCGTCGGACAGGGAGAATCAGCCCCAGCATTTT. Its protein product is CASSQEPSDRENQPQHF.

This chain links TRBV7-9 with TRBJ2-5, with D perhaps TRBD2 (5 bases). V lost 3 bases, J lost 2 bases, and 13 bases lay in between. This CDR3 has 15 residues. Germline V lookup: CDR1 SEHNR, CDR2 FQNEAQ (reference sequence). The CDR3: CASSFTAGKQETQYF. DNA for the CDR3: TGTGCCAGCAGCTTCACTGCCGGGAAACAAGAGACCCAGTACTTC. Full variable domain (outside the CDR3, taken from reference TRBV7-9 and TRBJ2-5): DTGVSQNPRHKITKRGQNVTFRCDPISEHNRLYWYRQTLGQGPEFLTYFQNEAQLEKSRLLSDRFSAERPKGSFSTLEIQRTEQGDSAMYLCASSFTAGKQETQYFGPGTRLLVL.

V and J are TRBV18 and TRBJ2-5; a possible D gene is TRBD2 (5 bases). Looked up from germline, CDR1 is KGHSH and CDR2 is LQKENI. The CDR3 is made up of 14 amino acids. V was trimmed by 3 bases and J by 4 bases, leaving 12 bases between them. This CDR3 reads CASSPGGGGETQYF. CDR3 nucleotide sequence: TGTGCCAGCTCACCTGGAGGCGGCGGAGAGACCCAGTACTTC.

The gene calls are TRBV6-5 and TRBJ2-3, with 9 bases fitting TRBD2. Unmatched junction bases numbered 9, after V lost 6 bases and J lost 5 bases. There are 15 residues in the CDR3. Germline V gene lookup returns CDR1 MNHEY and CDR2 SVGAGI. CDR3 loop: CASSWGLARKDTQYF. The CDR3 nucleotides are TGTGCCAGCAGCTGGGGACTAGCCCGGAAAGATACGCAGTATTTT.

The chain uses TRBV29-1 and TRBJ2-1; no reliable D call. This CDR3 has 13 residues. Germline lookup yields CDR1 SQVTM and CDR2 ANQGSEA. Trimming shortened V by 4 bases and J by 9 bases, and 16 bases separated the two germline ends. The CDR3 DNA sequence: TGCAGCGTTGTAACGACACTGTGGAGTGAGCAGTTCTTC. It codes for CSVVTTLWSEQFF.

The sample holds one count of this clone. The CDR3 sequence is CASSLEAVSTDTQYF. CDR3 in DNA: TGCGCCAGCAGCTTGGAGGCAGTTAGCACAGATACGCAGTATTTT. The V and J genes are TRBV5-1 and TRBJ2-3; D gene ambiguous. Trimming removed 0 bases at V and 0 bases at J, with 8 bases between. CDR1 SGHRS and CDR2 YFSETQ come from the germline V gene. The CDR3 spans 15 residues.

CDR3 loop: CASSVRDRGSVEQYF. As DNA, the CDR3 is TGTGCCAGCAGTGTCCGGGACAGGGGTTCCGTTGAGCAGTACTTC. The gene calls are TRBV2 and TRBJ2-7, with 10 bases fitting TRBD1. The V gene end was trimmed by 4 bases and the J gene end by 7 bases; junction bases not matched to a gene: 10. There are 15 residues in the CDR3. CDR1 SNHLY and CDR2 FYNNEI come from the germline V gene.

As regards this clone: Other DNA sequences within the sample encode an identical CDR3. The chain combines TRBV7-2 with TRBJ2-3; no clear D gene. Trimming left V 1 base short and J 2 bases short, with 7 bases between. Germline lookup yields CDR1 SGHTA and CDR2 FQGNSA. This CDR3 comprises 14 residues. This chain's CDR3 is CASSLVRSTDTQYF. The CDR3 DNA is TGTGCCAGCAGCTTAGTGCGGTCCACAGATACGCAGTATTTT.

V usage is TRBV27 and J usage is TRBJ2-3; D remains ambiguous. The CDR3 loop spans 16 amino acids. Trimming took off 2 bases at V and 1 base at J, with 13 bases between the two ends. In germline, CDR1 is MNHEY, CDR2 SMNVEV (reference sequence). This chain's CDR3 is CASSLNGLFGTDTQYF. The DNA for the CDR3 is TGTGCCAGCAGTTTAAACGGTCTATTCGGCACAGATACGCAGTATTTT.

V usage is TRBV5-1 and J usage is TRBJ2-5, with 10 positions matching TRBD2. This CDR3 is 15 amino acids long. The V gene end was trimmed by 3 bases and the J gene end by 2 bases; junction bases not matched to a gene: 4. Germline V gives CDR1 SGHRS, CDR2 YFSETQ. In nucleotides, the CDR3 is TGCGCCAGCAGCTCCCCACTAGCGGGGCAAGAGACCCAGTACTTC. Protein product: CASSSPLAGQETQYF.

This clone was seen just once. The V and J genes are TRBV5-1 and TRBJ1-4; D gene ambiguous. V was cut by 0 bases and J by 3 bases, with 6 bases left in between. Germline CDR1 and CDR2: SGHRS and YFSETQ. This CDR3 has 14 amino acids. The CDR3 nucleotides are TGCGCCAGCAGCTTGGAACGGGCTAATGAAAAACTGTTTTTT. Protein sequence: CASSLERANEKLFF. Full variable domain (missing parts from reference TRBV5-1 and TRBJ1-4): KAGVTQTPRYLIKTRGQQVTLSCSPISGHRSVSWYQQTPGQGLQFLFEYFSETQRNKGNFPGRFSGRQFSNSRSEMNVSTLELGDSALYLCASSLERANEKLFFGSGTQLSVL.

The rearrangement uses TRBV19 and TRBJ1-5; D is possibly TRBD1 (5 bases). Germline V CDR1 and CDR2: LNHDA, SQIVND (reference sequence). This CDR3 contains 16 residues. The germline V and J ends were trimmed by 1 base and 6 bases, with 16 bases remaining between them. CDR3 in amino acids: CASSIGGDAWSQPQHF. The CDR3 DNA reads TGTGCCAGTAGTATAGGGGGGGATGCATGGAGTCAGCCCCAGCATTTT.

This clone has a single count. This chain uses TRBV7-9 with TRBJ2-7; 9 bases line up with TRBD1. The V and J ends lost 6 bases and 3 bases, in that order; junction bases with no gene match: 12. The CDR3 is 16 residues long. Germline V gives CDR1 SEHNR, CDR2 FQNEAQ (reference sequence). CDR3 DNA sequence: TGTGCCAGCAGTCTCCATACAGGGGGCGAAAGCTACGAGCAGTACTTC. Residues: CASSLHTGGESYEQYF.

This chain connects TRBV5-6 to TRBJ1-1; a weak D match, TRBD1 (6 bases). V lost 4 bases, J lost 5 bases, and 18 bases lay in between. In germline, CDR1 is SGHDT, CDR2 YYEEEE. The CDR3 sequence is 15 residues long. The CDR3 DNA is TGTGCCAGCAGCCAGCCCAGATGGGGGCGAACTGAAGCTTTCTTT. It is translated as CASSQPRWGRTEAFF.

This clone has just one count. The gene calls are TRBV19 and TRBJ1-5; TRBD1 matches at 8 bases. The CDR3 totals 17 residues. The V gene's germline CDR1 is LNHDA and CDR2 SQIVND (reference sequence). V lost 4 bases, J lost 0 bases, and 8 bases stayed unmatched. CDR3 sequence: CASSTGTGAYSNQPQHF. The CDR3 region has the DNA TGTGCCAGTAGTACTGGGACAGGCGCGTATAGCAATCAGCCCCAGCATTTT.

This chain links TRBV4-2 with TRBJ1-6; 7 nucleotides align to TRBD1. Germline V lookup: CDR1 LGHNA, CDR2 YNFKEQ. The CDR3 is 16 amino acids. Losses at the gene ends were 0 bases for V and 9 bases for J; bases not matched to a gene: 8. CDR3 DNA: TGTGCCAGCAGCCAAGAGGGAAGACAGGGAGGTTCACCCCTCCACTTT. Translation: CASSQEGRQGGSPLHF.

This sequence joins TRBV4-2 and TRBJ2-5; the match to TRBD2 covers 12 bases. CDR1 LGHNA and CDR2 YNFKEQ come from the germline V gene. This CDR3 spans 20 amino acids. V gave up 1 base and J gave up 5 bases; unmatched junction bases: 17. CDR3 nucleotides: TGTGCCAGCAGCCAAGGCATCGGCCTAGCGGGAGGGACAGAAAGGGAGACCCAGTACTTC. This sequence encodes CASSQGIGLAGGTERETQYF.

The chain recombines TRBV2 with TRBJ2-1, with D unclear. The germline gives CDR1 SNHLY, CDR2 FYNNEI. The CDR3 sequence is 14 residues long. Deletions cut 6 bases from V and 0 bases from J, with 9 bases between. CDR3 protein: CASRIRSSYNEQFF. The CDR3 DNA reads TGTGCCAGCAGGATTCGCAGCTCCTACAATGAGCAGTTCTTC.

The chain's CDR3 is CAWSSGLAGETQYF. The CDR3 coding sequence is TGTGCCTGGAGTTCTGGACTAGCGGGAGAGACCCAGTACTTC. The chain couples TRBV30 to TRBJ2-5; 11 bases line up with TRBD2. The V gene end was trimmed by 2 bases and the J gene end by 4 bases; junction bases not matched to a gene: 3. CDR1 and CDR2 from the germline V gene are GTSNPN and SVGIG (reference sequence). There are 14 residues in the CDR3.

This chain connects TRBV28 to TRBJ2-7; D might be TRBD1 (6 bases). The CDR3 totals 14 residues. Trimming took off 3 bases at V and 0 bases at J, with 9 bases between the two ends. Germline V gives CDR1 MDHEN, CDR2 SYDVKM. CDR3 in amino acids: CASSFQGNSYEQYF. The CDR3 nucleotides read TGTGCCAGCAGTTTCCAGGGGAACTCCTACGAGCAGTACTTC.

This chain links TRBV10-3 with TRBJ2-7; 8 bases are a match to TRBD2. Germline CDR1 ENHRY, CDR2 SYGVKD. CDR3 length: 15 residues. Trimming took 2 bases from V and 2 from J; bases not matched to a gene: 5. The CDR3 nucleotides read TGTGCCATCAGTGAGGGGGTAGCGGGAACCTACGAGCAGTACTTC. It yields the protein CAISEGVAGTYEQYF.

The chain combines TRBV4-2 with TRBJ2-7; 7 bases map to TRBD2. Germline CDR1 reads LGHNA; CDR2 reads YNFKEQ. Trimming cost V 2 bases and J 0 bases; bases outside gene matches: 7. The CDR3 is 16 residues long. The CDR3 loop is CASSQQGTSDSYEQYF. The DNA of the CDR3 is TGTGCCAGCAGCCAACAGGGTACTAGCGACTCCTACGAGCAGTACTTC.

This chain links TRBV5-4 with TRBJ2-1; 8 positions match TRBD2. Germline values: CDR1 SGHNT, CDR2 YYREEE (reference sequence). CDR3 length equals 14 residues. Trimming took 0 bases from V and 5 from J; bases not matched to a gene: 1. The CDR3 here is CASSLVLADNEQFF. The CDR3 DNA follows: TGTGCCAGCAGCTTGGTACTAGCGGACAATGAGCAGTTCTTC.

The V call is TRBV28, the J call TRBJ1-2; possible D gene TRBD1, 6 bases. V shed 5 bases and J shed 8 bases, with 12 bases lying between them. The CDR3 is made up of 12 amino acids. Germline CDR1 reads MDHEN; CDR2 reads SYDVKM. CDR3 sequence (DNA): TGTGCCAGCAGTCCTGTACAGGGCGGCTACACCTTC. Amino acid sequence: CASSPVQGGYTF.

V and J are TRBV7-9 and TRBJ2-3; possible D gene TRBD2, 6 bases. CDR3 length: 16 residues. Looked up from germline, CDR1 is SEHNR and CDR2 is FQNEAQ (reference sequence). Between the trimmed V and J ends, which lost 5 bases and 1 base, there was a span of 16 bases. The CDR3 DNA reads TGTGCCAGCAGCCCCCAAAGGGCTAGCGGCACAGATACGCAGTATTTT. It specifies CASSPQRASGTDTQYF.

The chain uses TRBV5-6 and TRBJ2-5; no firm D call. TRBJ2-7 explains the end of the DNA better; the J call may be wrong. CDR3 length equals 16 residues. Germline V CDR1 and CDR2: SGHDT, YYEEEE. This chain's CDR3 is CASSFLATPGAYEQYF. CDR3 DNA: TGTGCCAGCAGCTTCCTGGCCACCCCAGGAGCCTACGAGCAGTACTTC.